The 15 T cell receptor beta chains below all came from one sample that was sequenced in a study of tumor-infiltrating lymphocytes in localized non-small cell lung cancer. The repertoire was sequenced with immunoSEQ multiplex PCR; TCRdb's copy has only in-frame clones and lacks some. The table lists roughly 13,000 clones, nearly 70% of them singletons. Sequencing was performed on uninvolved lung tissue not adjacent to the tumor. These receptors were obtained from a human donor with non-small cell lung cancer.

This clone was counted once. The chain couples TRBV7-8 to TRBJ2-5; D tentatively fits TRBD1 or TRBD2 (5 bases each). CDR1 SGHVS and CDR2 FQNEAQ come from the germline V gene. Trimming shortened V by 1 base and J by 2 bases, and 14 bases separated the two germline ends. This CDR3 spans 16 amino acids. CDR3 region: CASSLVLGRTQETQYF. DNA for the CDR3: TGTGCCAGCAGCTTAGTTTTGGGACGGACACAAGAGACCCAGTACTTC.

The chain joins TRBV6-1 to TRBJ2-2; no reliable D call. The CDR3 spans 14 residues. V was cut by 7 bases and J by 0 bases, with 9 bases left in between. From germline, CDR1 is MNHNS and CDR2 SASEGT. The CDR3 bases are TGTGCCAGCAAGCCCCGCACGAACACCGGGGAGCTGTTTTTT. Amino acids: CASKPRTNTGELFF.

This clone turned up a few times. The rearrangement uses TRBV19 and TRBJ1-3, with 8 bases that match TRBD1. After removal of 8 bases from V and 1 base from J, the junction contained 4 bases not matched to a gene. Germline-derived CDR1 and CDR2 are LNHDA and SQIVND (reference sequence). The CDR3 contains 14 residues. The CDR3 nucleotides read TGTGCCAGTTTCAGACAGGGGTCTGGAAACACCATATATTTT. This codes for CASFRQGSGNTIYF.

This chain connects TRBV19 to TRBJ2-6; maybe TRBD1 (6 bases). The CDR3 sequence is 16 residues long. Per the germline V gene, CDR1 is LNHDA and CDR2 is SQIVND (reference sequence). The V end was cut by 6 bases, the J end by 1 base, with 13 bases between. Here the CDR3 reads CASSPRGTSGANVLTF. The CDR3 coding sequence is TGTGCCAGTAGCCCTAGGGGGACATCTGGGGCCAACGTCCTGACTTTC.

The chain joins TRBV6-1 to TRBJ1-5; the D is unclear. The CDR3 contains 13 residues. CDR1 MNHNS and CDR2 SASEGT come from the germline V gene. V lost 2 bases and J lost 0, with 2 bases in between. The CDR3 region is CASSEHSNQPQHF. The CDR3 DNA reads TGTGCCAGCAGTGAACATAGCAATCAGCCCCAGCATTTT.

The chain is built from TRBV5-1 and TRBJ2-2, with no clear D. CDR1 SGHRS and CDR2 YFSETQ come from the germline V gene. V lost 5 bases, J lost 4 bases, and 9 bases lay in between. This CDR3 contains 13 residues. CDR3 bases: TGCGCCAGCAGTTTGTTATCCACCGGGGAGCTGTTTTTT. Amino acids: CASSLLSTGELFF.

The chain is built from TRBV19 and TRBJ1-5; 8 bases fit TRBD1. This CDR3 spans 13 amino acids. Germline V gene lookup returns CDR1 LNHDA and CDR2 SQIVND (reference sequence). J lost 7 bases, V lost 8 bases, and 7 bases had no gene match. The CDR3 nucleotides read TGTGCCAGTGGACAGGGTCGGAGACAGCCCCAGCATTTT. Amino acids: CASGQGRRQPQHF.

The rearrangement joins TRBV5-6 to TRBJ2-7; the match to TRBD1 covers 9 bases. The junction had 15 bases not matched to a gene; V was cut back by 3 bases and J by 2 bases. This CDR3 comprises 18 residues. Germline CDR1 and CDR2: SGHDT and YYEEEE. The CDR3 DNA is TGTGCCAGCAGCTCATGGGACAGGGAATGGACGGGTACCTACGAGCAGTACTTC. Its protein is CASSSWDREWTGTYEQYF.

In its sample, this clone was seen a few times. This chain links TRBV6-5 with TRBJ1-2, with 8 bases fitting TRBD1. The ends lost 5 bases at V and 6 bases at J; junction bases unmatched: 5. Germline CDR1 and CDR2: MNHEY and SVGAGI. This CDR3 has 13 residues. CDR3 coding DNA: TGTGCCAGCAGTCCGCGACAGGGGCATGGCTACACCTTC. Translated: CASSPRQGHGYTF.

The chain has TRBV29-1 and TRBJ2-2; perhaps D is TRBD1 or TRBD2 (7 bases each). The CDR3 has 13 residues. CDR1 and CDR2 (germline): SQVTM, ANQGSEA. Trimming took off 6 bases at V and 9 bases at J, with 17 bases between the two ends. The CDR3 reads CSVARGGTRELFF. The CDR3 DNA reads TGCAGCGTGGCCAGGGGGGGGACCAGGGAGCTGTTTTTT.

The rearrangement links TRBV28 to TRBJ2-3; 8 positions match TRBD2. Trimming removed 2 bases from V and 3 bases from J; junction bases left unmatched: 4. This CDR3 spans 15 amino acids. Germline V gene sequence: CDR1 MDHEN, CDR2 SYDVKM. CDR3 residues: CASSLSGSGTDTQYF. In nucleotides, the CDR3 is TGTGCCAGCAGTTTAAGCGGGAGCGGAACAGATACGCAGTATTTT. Drawing the rest from reference TRBV28 and TRBJ2-3, the complete variable domain is DVKVTQSSRYLVKRTGEKVFLECVQDMDHENMFWYRQDPGLGLRLIYFSYDVKMKEKGDIPEGYSVSREKKERFSLILESASTNQTSMYLCASSLSGSGTDTQYFGPGTRLTVL.

V and J are TRBV2 and TRBJ2-1; D gene unclear. Trimming removed 6 bases at V and 8 bases at J, with 11 bases between. Germline V gene sequence: CDR1 SNHLY, CDR2 FYNNEI. The CDR3 loop spans 12 amino acids. DNA of the CDR3: TGTGCCAGCAGCGTGTGGGCCCATGAGCAGTTCTTC. This translates into CASSVWAHEQFF.

The chain joins TRBV7-8 to TRBJ1-2; the match to TRBD1 covers 7 bases. CDR1 SGHVS and CDR2 FQNEAQ come from the germline V gene. Trimming took 2 bases from V and 3 from J; bases not matched to a gene: 12. This CDR3 has 17 amino acids. For the CDR3, the DNA is TGTGCCAGCAGCTTACTGGCAGGGGGGGGACTACACTATGGCTACACCTTC. As protein: CASSLLAGGGLHYGYTF. Together with reference TRBV7-8 and TRBJ1-2, the CDR3 gives the full variable domain: GAGVSQSPRYKVAKRGQDVALRCDPISGHVSLFWYQQALGQGPEFLTYFQNEAQLDKSGLPSDRFFAERPEGSVSTLKIQRTQQEDSAVYLCASSLLAGGGLHYGYTFGSGTRLTVV.

V usage is TRBV6-5 and J usage is TRBJ2-3; the D call may be TRBD1 or TRBD2 (5 bases each). The CDR3 spans 15 residues. CDR1 and CDR2 from the germline V gene are MNHEY and SVGAGI. V gave up 0 bases and J gave up 5 bases, with 12 bases separating them. The CDR3 DNA reads TGTGCCAGCAGTTACTCTACCGGGGCGGGAGATACGCAGTATTTT. Residues: CASSYSTGAGDTQYF.

The chain uses TRBV6-7 and TRBJ2-3; 8 nucleotides line up with TRBD1. TRBV6-7 is noted as an ORF with a role that remains uncertain. V shed 4 bases, J shed 3 bases, and the junction held 15 bases outside the gene matches. The CDR3 totals 18 residues. CDR3 nucleotides: TGTGCCAGCAGTTTCCGGACAGGGACGCGGGGCCTGACAGATACGCAGTATTTT. Translating it yields CASSFRTGTRGLTDTQYF.